This T cell receptor (beta chain) was identified during a study of chemoradiotherapy in HPV16-positive cancers (dated by TCRdb to between 2020 and 2023). Regarding the study in general: Functional T-cell assays on cells from a couple of HPV16-positive patients defined candidate HPV-specific T-cell clones and common TCR motifs. The study set out to ask whether T-cell immunity against the HPV oncoproteins E6 and E7 changes over the course of chemoradiotherapy and whether that immunity affects survival. The candidate HPV-specific TCRs and motifs were subsequently tracked in TCR repertoires obtained from approximately 86 patients with HPV-related cancers. What the research found in general, with its limitations: Expansion of candidate HPV-specific clones and E7-related TCR motifs was observed in the tumor microenvironment during treatment, whereas no such expansion was observed for non-HPV-specific T cells. In HPV16-positive patients, expansion of HPV-responsive T cells during chemoradiotherapy was found to be associated with improved recurrence-free survival. The functional definition of HPV-specific T cells came from only a couple of HPV16-positive patients, and the survival association was reported for HPV16-positive patients.

In regard to this clone: What this receptor recognizes is not known. Base qualities are not at hand, and no much larger clone is one base apart.

The receptor library was made with the immunoSEQ multiplex PCR assay. The clones in this table, taken by TCRdb from immuneACCESS, are in-frame only. Not every clone is retained; where verified, under half of the shortfall comes from an unresolved V gene, and the cause of the rest is unknown. This sample gives around 11,000 clones in total; roughly 90% of them show up just once. The top ten hold under 2% of the sample. Repertoires were sampled multiple times during chemoradiotherapy, which allowed clonal expansion in the tumor microenvironment to be followed. Measured from the cysteine to the phenylalanine, the CDR3 is 17 residues long. The sequence is cut down to CDR3 DNA, 51 bases in frame from base 1. V and J are truncated by 1 base and 5 bases respectively, leaving an intervening sequence of 20 bases. In the germline V gene, CDR1 corresponds to SGHTA and CDR2 to FQGTGA.

The source is a human donor with HPV-associated anogenital cancer. The rearrangement joined TRBV7-3 to TRBJ1-2; the D region possibly corresponds to TRBD1 (5 bases align). The sample here was blood, taken from a patient who underwent chemoradiotherapy. The CDR3 protein sequence reads: CASSLKGVRIGGYGYTF. The DNA sequence reads TGTGCCAGCAGCTTAAAGGGAGTAAGGATTGGGGGTTATGGCTACACCTTC.